Following are 2 T cell receptor beta chains from one sample sequenced in a study of T-cell memory formation after mild COVID-19. MiXCR, applied by TCRdb to the 5' RACE reads, yields one record per CDR3 protein. The sample records roughly 250,000 distinct CDR3 sequences, less than 20% being singletons. Sequenced: PBMCs or a T cell subset sorted from them (not recorded which). The receptors here all came from a man younger than 35 who had mild COVID-19 (a few samples of this study predate the infection). Cell type and time point are not known.

This clonotype appeared a few times. The CDR3 DNA follows: TGTGCCAGCAGCCGGAATAGGGGACTACCCACAGATACGCAGTATTTT. Protein: CASSRNRGLPTDTQYF. The chain combines TRBV14 with TRBJ2-3, with 7 bases fitting TRBD2. The CDR3 sequence is 16 residues long. Germline V gene sequence: CDR1 SGHDN, CDR2 FVKESK. The trim removed 4 bases at V and 2 bases at J, leaving 9 bases unmatched.

This clonotype has more than one count but fewer than ten. V and J are TRBV6-1 and TRBJ1-1; D call uncertain. The CDR3 is 12 amino acids. Germline V gene data show CDR1 as MNHNS and CDR2 as SASEGT. V lost 6 bases to trimming and J lost 4 bases, with 9 bases between them. The CDR3 DNA reads as TGTGCCAGCAGCACTTGGGGCACTGAAGCTTTCTTT. Residues: CASSTWGTEAFF.